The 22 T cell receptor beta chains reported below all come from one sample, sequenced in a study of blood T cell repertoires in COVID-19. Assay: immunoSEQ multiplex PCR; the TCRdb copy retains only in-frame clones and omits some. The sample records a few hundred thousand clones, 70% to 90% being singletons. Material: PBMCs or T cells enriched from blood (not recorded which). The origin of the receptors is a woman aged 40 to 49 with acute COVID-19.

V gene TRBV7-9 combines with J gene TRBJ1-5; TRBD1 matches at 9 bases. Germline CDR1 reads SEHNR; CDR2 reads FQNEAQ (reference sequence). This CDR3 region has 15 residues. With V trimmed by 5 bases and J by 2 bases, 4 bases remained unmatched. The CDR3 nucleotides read TGTGCCAGCAGCGTGGGACAGGGAGGCAATCAGCCCCAGCATTTT. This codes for CASSVGQGGNQPQHF. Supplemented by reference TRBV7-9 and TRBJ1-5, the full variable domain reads DTGVSQNPRHKITKRGQNVTFRCDPISEHNRLYWYRQTLGQGPEFLTYFQNEAQLEKSRLLSDRFSAERPKGSFSTLEIQRTEQGDSAMYLCASSVGQGGNQPQHFGDGTRLSIL.

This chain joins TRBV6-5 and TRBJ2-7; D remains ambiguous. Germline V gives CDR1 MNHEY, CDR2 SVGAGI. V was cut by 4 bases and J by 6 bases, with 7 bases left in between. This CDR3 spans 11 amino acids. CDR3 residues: CASSWLREQYF. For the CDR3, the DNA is TGTGCCAGCAGTTGGTTGCGCGAGCAGTACTTC.

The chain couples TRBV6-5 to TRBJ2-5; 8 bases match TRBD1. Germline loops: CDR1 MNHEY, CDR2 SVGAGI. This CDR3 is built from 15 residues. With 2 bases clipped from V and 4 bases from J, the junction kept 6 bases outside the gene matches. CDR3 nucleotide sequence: TGTGCCAGCAGTTACCCAGGGGGCGCGGGAGAGACCCAGTACTTC. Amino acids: CASSYPGGAGETQYF.

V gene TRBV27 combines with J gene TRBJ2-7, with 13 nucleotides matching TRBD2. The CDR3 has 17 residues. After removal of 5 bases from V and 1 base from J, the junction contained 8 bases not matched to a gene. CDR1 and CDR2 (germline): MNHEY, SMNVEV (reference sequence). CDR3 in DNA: TGTGCCAGCAGTAGAGGACTAGCGGGAGTTTCTTCCTACGAGCAGTACTTC. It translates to CASSRGLAGVSSYEQYF.

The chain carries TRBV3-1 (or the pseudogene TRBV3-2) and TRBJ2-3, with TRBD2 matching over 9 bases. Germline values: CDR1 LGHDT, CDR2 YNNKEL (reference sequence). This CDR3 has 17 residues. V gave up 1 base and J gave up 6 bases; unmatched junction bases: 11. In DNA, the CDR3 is TGTGCCAGCAGCCAAGGTCCGGCGGCGGGGGGGAGGGATACGCAGTATTTT. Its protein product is CASSQGPAAGGRDTQYF.

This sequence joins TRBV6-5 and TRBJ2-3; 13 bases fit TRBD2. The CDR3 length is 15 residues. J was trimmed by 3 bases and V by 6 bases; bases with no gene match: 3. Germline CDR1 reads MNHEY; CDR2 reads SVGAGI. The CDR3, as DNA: TGTGCCAGCAGGACTAGCGGGGGGATGACAGATACGCAGTATTTT. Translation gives CASRTSGGMTDTQYF.

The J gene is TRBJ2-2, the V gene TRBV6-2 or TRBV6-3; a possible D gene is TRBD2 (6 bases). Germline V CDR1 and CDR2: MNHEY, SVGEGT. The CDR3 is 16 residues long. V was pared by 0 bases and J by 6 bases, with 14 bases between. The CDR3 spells CASSYSDGRIAGELFF. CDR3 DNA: TGTGCCAGCAGTTACTCTGACGGGAGAATAGCCGGGGAGCTGTTTTTT.

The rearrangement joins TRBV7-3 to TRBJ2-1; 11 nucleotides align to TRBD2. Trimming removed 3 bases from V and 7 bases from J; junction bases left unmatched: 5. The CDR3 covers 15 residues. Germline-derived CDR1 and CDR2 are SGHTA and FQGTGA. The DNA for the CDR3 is TGTGCCAGCAGCTTGACTAGCGGGGTAGGAAATGAGCAGTTCTTC. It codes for CASSLTSGVGNEQFF.

The CDR3 DNA sequence: TGTGCCATCAGCCCCTTAGCGGGAGAGGGCAATGAGCAGTTCTTC. It encodes CAISPLAGEGNEQFF. This rearrangement joins TRBV10-3 to TRBJ2-1; 9 bases are shared with TRBD2. Per germline, CDR1 ENHRY and CDR2 SYGVKD. The CDR3 is 15 residues long. The ends lost 6 bases at V and 6 bases at J; junction bases unmatched: 9.

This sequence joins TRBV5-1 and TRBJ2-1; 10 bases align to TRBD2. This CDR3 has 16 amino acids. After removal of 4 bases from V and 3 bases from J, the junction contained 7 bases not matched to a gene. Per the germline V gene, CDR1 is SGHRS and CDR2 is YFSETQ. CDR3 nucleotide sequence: TGCGCCAGCAGCCTACGGACTAGCGGAAACTACAATGAGCAGTTCTTC. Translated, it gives CASSLRTSGNYNEQFF.

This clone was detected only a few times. CDR3 bases: TGTGCCAGCAGCTTTAATCTCCAGACTAGCACAGATACGCAGTATTTT. As protein: CASSFNLQTSTDTQYF. V usage is TRBV11-2 and J usage is TRBJ2-3; no firm D call. This CDR3 has 16 amino acids. V lost 3 bases to trimming and J lost 0 bases, with 13 bases between them. Germline-derived CDR1 and CDR2 are SGHAT and FQNNGV.

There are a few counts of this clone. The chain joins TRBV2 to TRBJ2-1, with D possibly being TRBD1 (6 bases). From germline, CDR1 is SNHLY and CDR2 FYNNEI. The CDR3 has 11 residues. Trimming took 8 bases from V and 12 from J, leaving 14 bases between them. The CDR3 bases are TGTGCCAGCCGACTGACACAGGGGCAGTTCTTC. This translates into CASRLTQGQFF.

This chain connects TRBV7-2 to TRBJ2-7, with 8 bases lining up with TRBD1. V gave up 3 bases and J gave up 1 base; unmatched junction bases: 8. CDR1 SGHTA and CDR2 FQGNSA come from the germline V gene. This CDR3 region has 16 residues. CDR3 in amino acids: CASSLTGDFGSYEQYF. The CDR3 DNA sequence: TGTGCCAGCAGCTTGACAGGGGATTTCGGGTCCTACGAGCAGTACTTC.

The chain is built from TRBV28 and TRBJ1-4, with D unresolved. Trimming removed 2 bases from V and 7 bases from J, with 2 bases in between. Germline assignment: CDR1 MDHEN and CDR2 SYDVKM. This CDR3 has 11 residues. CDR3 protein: CASSLLEKLFF. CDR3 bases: TGTGCCAGCAGTTTACTTGAAAAACTGTTTTTT.

The CDR3 loop reads CASSLGAGGLYNEQFF. CDR3 in DNA: TGTGCCAGCAGTTTAGGGGCGGGAGGCCTATACAATGAGCAGTTCTTC. V is TRBV28 and J is TRBJ2-1; 8 bases align to TRBD2. Looked up from germline, CDR1 is MDHEN and CDR2 is SYDVKM. This CDR3 has 16 residues. V lost 2 bases to trimming and J lost 4 bases; unmatched junction nucleotides: 7.

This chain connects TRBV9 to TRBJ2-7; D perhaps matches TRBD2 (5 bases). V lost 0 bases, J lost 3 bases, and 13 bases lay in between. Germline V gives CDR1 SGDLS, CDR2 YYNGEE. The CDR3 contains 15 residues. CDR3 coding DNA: TGTGCCAGCAGCGTAGGAGGGAAGGTAGGCTACGAGCAGTACTTC. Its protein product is CASSVGGKVGYEQYF.

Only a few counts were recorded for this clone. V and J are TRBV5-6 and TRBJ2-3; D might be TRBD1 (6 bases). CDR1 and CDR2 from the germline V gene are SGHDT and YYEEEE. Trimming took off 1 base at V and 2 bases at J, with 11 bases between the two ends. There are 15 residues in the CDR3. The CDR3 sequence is CASSLYYRDTDTQYF. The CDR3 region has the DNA TGTGCCAGCAGCTTGTACTACAGGGACACAGATACGCAGTATTTT.

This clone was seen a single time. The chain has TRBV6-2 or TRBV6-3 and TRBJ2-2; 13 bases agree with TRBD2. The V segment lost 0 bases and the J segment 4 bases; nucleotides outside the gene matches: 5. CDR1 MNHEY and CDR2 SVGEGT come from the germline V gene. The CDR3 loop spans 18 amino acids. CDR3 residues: CASSYSIGLAGVTGELFF. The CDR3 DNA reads TGTGCCAGCAGTTACTCGATAGGACTAGCGGGAGTCACCGGGGAGCTGTTTTTT.

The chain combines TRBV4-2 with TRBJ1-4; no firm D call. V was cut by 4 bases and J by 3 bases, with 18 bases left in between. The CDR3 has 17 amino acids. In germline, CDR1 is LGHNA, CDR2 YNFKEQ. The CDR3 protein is CASSPEARGLSNEKLFF. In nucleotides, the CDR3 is TGTGCCAGCAGCCCGGAGGCGAGAGGGCTGTCTAATGAAAAACTGTTTTTT.

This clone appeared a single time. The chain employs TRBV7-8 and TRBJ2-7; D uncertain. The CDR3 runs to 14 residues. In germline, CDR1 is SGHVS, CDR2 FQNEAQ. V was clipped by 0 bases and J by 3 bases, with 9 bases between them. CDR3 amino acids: CASSLASTVYEQYF. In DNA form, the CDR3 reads TGTGCCAGCAGCTTAGCGAGTACAGTCTACGAGCAGTACTTC.

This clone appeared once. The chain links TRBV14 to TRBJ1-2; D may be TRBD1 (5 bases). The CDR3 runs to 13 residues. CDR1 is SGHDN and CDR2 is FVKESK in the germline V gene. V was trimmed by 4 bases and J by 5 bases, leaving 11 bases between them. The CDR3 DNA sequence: TGTGCCAGCAGCCGAACGACAGAGTATGGCTACACCTTC. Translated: CASSRTTEYGYTF.

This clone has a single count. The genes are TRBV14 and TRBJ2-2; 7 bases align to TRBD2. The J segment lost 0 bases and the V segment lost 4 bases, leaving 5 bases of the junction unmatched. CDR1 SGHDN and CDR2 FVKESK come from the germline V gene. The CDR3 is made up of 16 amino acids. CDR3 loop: CASSPVAGANTGELFF. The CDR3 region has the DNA TGTGCCAGCAGCCCAGTAGCGGGCGCGAACACCGGGGAGCTGTTTTTT.